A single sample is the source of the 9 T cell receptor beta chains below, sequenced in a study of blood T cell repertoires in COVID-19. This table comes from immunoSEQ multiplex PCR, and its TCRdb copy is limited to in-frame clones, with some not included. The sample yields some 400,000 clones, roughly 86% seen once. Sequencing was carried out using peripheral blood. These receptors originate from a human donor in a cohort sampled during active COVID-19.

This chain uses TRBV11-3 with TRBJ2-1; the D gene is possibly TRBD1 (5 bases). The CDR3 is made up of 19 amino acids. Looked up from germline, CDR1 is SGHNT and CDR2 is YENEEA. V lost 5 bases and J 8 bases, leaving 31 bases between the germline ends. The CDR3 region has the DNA TGTGCCAGCAGCCTAGTGAGGATACTCGGCTTTTCCCCCAGGGATGAGCAGTTCTTC. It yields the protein CASSLVRILGFSPRDEQFF.

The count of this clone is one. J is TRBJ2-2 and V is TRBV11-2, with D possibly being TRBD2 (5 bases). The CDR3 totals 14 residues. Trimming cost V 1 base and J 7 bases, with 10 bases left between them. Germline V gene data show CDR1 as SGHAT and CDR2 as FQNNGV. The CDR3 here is CASSLGGPGGELFF. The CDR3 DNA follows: TGTGCCAGCAGCTTAGGAGGGCCGGGCGGGGAGCTGTTTTTT.

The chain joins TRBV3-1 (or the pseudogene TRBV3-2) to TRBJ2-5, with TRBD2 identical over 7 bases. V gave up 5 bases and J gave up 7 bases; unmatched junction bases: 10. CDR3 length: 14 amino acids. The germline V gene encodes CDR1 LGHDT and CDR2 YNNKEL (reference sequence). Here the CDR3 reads CASSSPSGLGTQYF. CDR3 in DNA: TGTGCCAGCAGCTCCCCTAGCGGCCTCGGGACCCAGTACTTC.

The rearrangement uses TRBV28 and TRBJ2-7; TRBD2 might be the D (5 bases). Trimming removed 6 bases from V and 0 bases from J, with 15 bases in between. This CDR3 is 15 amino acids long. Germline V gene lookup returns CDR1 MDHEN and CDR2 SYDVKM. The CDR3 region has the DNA TGTGCCAGCAGAGAATCGGGATCCTACTCCTACGAGCAGTACTTC. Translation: CASRESGSYSYEQYF.

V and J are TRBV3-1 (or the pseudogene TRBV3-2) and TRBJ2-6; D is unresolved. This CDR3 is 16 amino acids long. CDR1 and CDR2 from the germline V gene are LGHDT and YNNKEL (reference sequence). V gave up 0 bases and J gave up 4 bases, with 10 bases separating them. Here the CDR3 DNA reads TGTGCCAGCAGCCAAGACGAGTGGTCCGGGGCCAACGTCCTGACTTTC. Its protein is CASSQDEWSGANVLTF.

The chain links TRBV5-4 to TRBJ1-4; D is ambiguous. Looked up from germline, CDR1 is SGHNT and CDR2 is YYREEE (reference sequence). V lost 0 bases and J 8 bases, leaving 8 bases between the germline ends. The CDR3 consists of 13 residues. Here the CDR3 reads CASSLVPGEKLFF. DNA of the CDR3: TGTGCCAGCAGCTTGGTTCCGGGGGAAAAACTGTTTTTT.

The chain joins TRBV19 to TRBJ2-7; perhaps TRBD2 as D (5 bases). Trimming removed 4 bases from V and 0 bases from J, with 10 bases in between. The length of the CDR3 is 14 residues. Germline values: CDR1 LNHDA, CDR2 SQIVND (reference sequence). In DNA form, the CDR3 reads TGTGCCAGTAGTACGGGAAGAAGCTCCTACGAGCAGTACTTC. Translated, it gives CASSTGRSSYEQYF.

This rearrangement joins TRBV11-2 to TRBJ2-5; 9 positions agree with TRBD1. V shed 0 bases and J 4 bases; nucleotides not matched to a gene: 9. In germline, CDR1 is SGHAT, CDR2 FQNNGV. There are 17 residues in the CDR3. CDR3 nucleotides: TGTGCCAGCAGCTTAGAACTGACAGGGGGTTTCAGAGAGACCCAGTACTTC. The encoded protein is CASSLELTGGFRETQYF.

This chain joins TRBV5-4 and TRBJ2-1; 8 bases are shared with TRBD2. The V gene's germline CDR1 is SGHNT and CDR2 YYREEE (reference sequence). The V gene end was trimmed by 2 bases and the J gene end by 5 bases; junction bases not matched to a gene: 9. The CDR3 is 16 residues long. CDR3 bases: TGTGCCAGCAGCTTACGCCTAGCGGGCCTGGACAATGAGCAGTTCTTC. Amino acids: CASSLRLAGLDNEQFF.